This TCR beta chain is drawn from a study of shared T cell receptors in the human thymus. Clones were sequenced by immunoSEQ multiplex PCR, and TCRdb holds only the in-frame ones, with some missing. The data show about 540,000 clones, about four fifths seen once. V lost 6 bases and J lost 0; bases outside the gene matches: 10. This CDR3 has 17 residues. Per germline, CDR1 SGHVS and CDR2 FQNEAQ. These data were likewise used in another study, on human thymus T cells. From that second work: Thymic tissue was derived from resections collected during corrective heart surgery. Gene usage (both V and J) appeared biased in thymic and blood repertoires.

This clonotype was sampled from a boy under two years old with a congenital heart defect. The V and J genes are TRBV7-8 and TRBJ1-5, with 8 bases lining up with TRBD1. Sequencing used thymocytes. The CDR3 DNA is TGTGCCAGCAGTACAGGACAGGGTTGGGATAGCAATCAGCCCCAGCATTTT. Translation: CASSTGQGWDSNQPQHF.